This T cell receptor (beta chain) stems from a study of blood T cell repertoires in COVID-19. Study summary: Researchers got acute and convalescent COVID-19 samples from the United States, Italy and Spain.

This clone has just one count. The CDR3 runs to 14 residues. Germline lookup yields CDR1 SNHLY and CDR2 FYNNEI. Trimming at V came to 6 bases and at J to 2 bases, leaving 7 bases not matched to a gene. In the original processing: Estimation of nucleated cell counts was performed using reference gene primer amplification. Sequencing used immunoSEQ multiplex PCR; TCRdb keeps in-frame clones, though not all of them. The V and J calls and clone size are taken from that table; D and trimming were inferred from the DNA. The repertoire holds 97,000 or so clones, with roughly 82% as singletons. This clonotype was obtained from a man aged 65-85 years with active or convalescent COVID-19. The sequenced sample was peripheral blood. The V gene is TRBV2, the J gene TRBJ2-7, with 7 bases fitting TRBD1. The CDR3 here is CASRGRTGTYEQYF. CDR3 DNA: TGTGCCAGCAGAGGTCGGACAGGTACCTACGAGCAGTACTTC.